This TCR beta chain was sequenced for a study of T cells in Graves' hyperthyroidism and ophthalmopathy. This clonotype appeared many times. Amplification targeted TCR beta CDR3 regions from RNA transcripts. The HTBI primer set was used in a first-round RT-PCR of the TCR CDR3. TCRdb independently ran MiXCR on the multiplex PCR reads; one entry per CDR3 protein. The sample lists 450,000 to 700,000 distinct CDR3 sequences; around 45% were seen once. V was clipped by 6 bases and J by 2 bases, with 7 bases between them. The CDR3 has 12 residues. CDR1 is MDHEN and CDR2 is SYDVKM in the germline V gene. The chain couples TRBV28 to TRBJ1-1; D uncertain. This receptor was taken from an adult woman with Graves' disease, either hyperthyroidism or ophthalmopathy (not recorded which). The sequencing input was peripheral blood or thyroid tissue (not recorded which). The CDR3: CASSLVNTEAFF. The CDR3 DNA sequence: TGTGCCAGCAGCTTAGTTAACACTGAAGCTTTCTTT.